Given below is one T cell receptor beta chain in context. The antigen is unknown. Healthy bone marrow donors supplied every sample. This record belongs to a study of cytomegalovirus exposure and HLA in healthy donors. The wider study: Approximately 180 million T cells yielded about 120 million unique TCR beta sequences, as an earlier analysis found.

The primer mix had 60 Vbeta and 13 Jbeta primers. The data were produced by immunoSEQ multiplex PCR, yet TCRdb's version contains in-frame clones alone and is incomplete. The sample carries approximately 210,000 clones, roughly 77% recorded once. Looked up from germline, CDR1 is SGHTA and CDR2 is FQGNSA. This CDR3 region has 14 residues. The ends were cut back, 1 base at V and 5 bases at J, with 9 bases in the middle. Study outcomes and limitations: Further analysis, carried out later, found HLA-associated TCR beta chains more clonally expanded than equally common other chains. The authors judged a highly shared variant cluster likely a sequencing artifact.

Sequenced material: PBMCs. This chain uses TRBV7-2 with TRBJ2-1; D is unclear. The receptor's source is a woman in her forties or fifties in good health and CMV-seronegative. The CDR3 sequence is CASSLDLLNNEQFF. CDR3 coding DNA: TGTGCCAGCAGCTTAGACCTCCTAAACAATGAGCAGTTCTTC. Variable domain in full (rest from reference TRBV7-2 and TRBJ2-1): GAGVSQSPSNKVTEKGKDVELRCDPISGHTALYWYRQSLGQGLEFLIYFQGNSAPDKSGLPSDRFSAERTGGSVSTLTIQRTQQEDSAVYLCASSLDLLNNEQFFGPGTRLTVL.